Presented here are 24 T cell receptor beta chains from one specimen sequenced in a study of blood T cell repertoires in COVID-19 (dated by TCRdb to 2018 to 2021). The library was generated by the immunoSEQ multiplex PCR assay. The source is immuneACCESS, and TCRdb retained only in-frame sequences with V and J called. Part of the clones is not carried over; for the studies checked, unresolved V genes explain less than half of this, and the remainder is unexplained. This sample comprises around 130,000 clones, approximately 84% of them detected only once. Of the sample, 12% is held by the ten largest clones. Sequenced material: peripheral blood. The origin of the receptors is a woman aged 55-69 years with acute or convalescent COVID-19.

V usage is TRBV29-1 and J usage is TRBJ1-2; no clear D gene. V was clipped by 3 bases and J by 2 bases, with 4 bases between them. This CDR3 comprises 11 residues. Germline values: CDR1 SQVTM, CDR2 ANQGSEA. In nucleotides, the CDR3 is TGCAGCGTTGACGGGAACTATGGCTACACCTTC. It translates to CSVDGNYGYTF.

The rearrangement joins TRBV5-1 to TRBJ1-2, with TRBD1 matching over 9 bases. Germline CDR1 SGHRS, CDR2 YFSETQ. CDR3 length: 15 amino acids. Germline trimming cut 4 bases from V and 8 bases from J; bases unmatched to any gene: 12. The CDR3 protein is CASSRITGQGGGYTF. CDR3 nucleotide sequence: TGCGCCAGCAGCCGTATTACGGGACAGGGAGGCGGCTACACCTTC.

The V gene is TRBV29-1, the J gene TRBJ1-1, with D perhaps TRBD1 (5 bases). Looked up from germline, CDR1 is SQVTM and CDR2 is ANQGSEA. This CDR3 has 17 amino acids. Trimming stripped 6 bases from V and 1 base from J, with 24 bases between. The CDR3: CSVSMDRGWVGNTEAFF. CDR3 sequence (DNA): TGCAGCGTCTCCATGGATAGGGGCTGGGTCGGGAACACTGAAGCTTTCTTT.

This rearrangement joins TRBV9 to TRBJ1-1, with D uncertain. The germline gives CDR1 SGDLS, CDR2 YYNGEE. CDR3 length: 14 amino acids. Trimming took 4 bases from V and 4 from J, leaving 14 bases between them. The CDR3 spells CASSPTSTSTEAFF. As DNA, the CDR3 is TGTGCCAGCAGCCCCACTTCGACAAGCACTGAAGCTTTCTTT.

The gene calls are TRBV5-5 and TRBJ1-5; a possible D gene is TRBD1 (5 bases). This CDR3 region has 15 residues. The germline gives CDR1 SGHKS, CDR2 YYEKEE (reference sequence). V lost 0 bases and J 0 bases, leaving 7 bases between the germline ends. CDR3 loop: CASSLGQLSNQPQHF. CDR3 in DNA: TGTGCCAGCAGCTTGGGACAGCTTAGCAATCAGCCCCAGCATTTT.

The chain combines TRBV10-3 with TRBJ2-7; TRBD1 agrees at 9 bases. Trimming took 2 bases from V and 11 from J; bases not matched to a gene: 4. The V gene's germline CDR1 is ENHRY and CDR2 SYGVKD. The CDR3 runs to 12 residues. In nucleotides, the CDR3 is TGTGCCATCAGTGAGCTACAGGGGGCAAAGTACTTC. Translation gives CAISELQGAKYF.

This chain uses TRBV7-9 with TRBJ1-2, with D perhaps matching TRBD1 (5 bases). Between the trimmed V and J ends, which lost 1 base and 0 bases, there was a span of 9 bases. There are 15 residues in the CDR3. CDR1 SEHNR and CDR2 FQNEAQ come from the germline V gene (reference sequence). CDR3 in DNA: TGTGCCAGCAGCTTAGGCGACAGAGCTAACTATGGCTACACCTTC. Its translation is CASSLGDRANYGYTF.

The gene calls are TRBV2 and TRBJ2-7; D is possibly TRBD1 (6 bases). Germline V lookup: CDR1 SNHLY, CDR2 FYNNEI. This CDR3 has 13 amino acids. The CDR3 sequence: CASNERTASEQYV. CDR3 bases: TGTGCCAGCAATGAAAGGACAGCAAGCGAGCAGTACGTC.

This clone was seen a few times. The chain links TRBV4-1 to TRBJ1-5; weak D call: TRBD1 (5 bases). The CDR3 is made up of 17 amino acids. Germline values: CDR1 MGHRA, CDR2 YSYEKL. V lost 0 bases and J lost 4, with 16 bases in between. Here the CDR3 reads CASSQEPGPNINQPQHF. The CDR3, as DNA: TGCGCCAGCAGCCAAGAGCCAGGGCCCAACATTAATCAGCCCCAGCATTTT.

The chain recombines TRBV2 with TRBJ1-2, with D unclear. V was clipped by 6 bases and J by 4 bases, with 9 bases between them. This CDR3 region has 12 residues. Per the germline V gene, CDR1 is SNHLY and CDR2 is FYNNEI. CDR3 residues: CASRKTGYGYTF. In DNA form, the CDR3 reads TGTGCCAGCAGAAAGACGGGCTATGGCTACACCTTC.

The V and J genes are TRBV18 and TRBJ1-2, with TRBD1 as a possible D gene (6 bases). The germline V and J ends were trimmed by 5 bases and 6 bases, with 13 bases remaining between them. CDR1 KGHSH and CDR2 LQKENI come from the germline V gene. The CDR3 covers 13 residues. CDR3 protein: CASSATGYDGYTF. Here the CDR3 DNA reads TGTGCCAGCTCAGCTACAGGGTATGATGGCTACACCTTC.

The V and J genes are TRBV6-5 and TRBJ1-2; D is possibly TRBD1 (5 bases). CDR1 is MNHEY, CDR2 SVGAGI, per germline. The CDR3 loop spans 15 amino acids. The V end lost 6 bases, the J end lost 4 bases, and 18 bases lay between the germline ends. CDR3 amino acids: CASSRASRTGYGYTF. CDR3 DNA sequence: TGTGCCAGCAGCAGGGCTTCAAGAACGGGCTATGGCTACACCTTC.

The chain has TRBV20-1 and TRBJ1-1; unclear D gene. Germline lookup yields CDR1 DFQATT and CDR2 SNEGSKA (reference sequence). CDR3 length: 12 residues. Trimming stripped 3 bases from V and 5 bases from J, with 10 bases between. The CDR3 region has the DNA TGCAGTGCTAGTCAAAGCGGGACTGAAGCTTTCTTT. This codes for CSASQSGTEAFF.

The chain uses TRBV5-4 and TRBJ1-1, with 8 bases aligning to TRBD1. Germline V gene lookup returns CDR1 SGHNT and CDR2 YYREEE (reference sequence). The V and J ends lost 4 bases and 5 bases, in that order; junction bases with no gene match: 13. The CDR3 is 16 residues long. CDR3 nucleotides: TGTGCCAGCAGCACAGACAGGGGTCCTAAGGGGACTGAAGCTTTCTTT. Its translation is CASSTDRGPKGTEAFF.

The chain combines TRBV12-5 with TRBJ1-5; D uncertain. The V end lost 2 bases, the J end lost 3 bases, and 11 bases lay between the germline ends. This CDR3 is built from 15 residues. Germline assignment: CDR1 LGHNT and CDR2 FRNRAP. In DNA form, the CDR3 reads TGTGCTAGTGGTTTGCCGGGTAGAGACAATCAGCCCCAGCATTTT. It is translated as CASGLPGRDNQPQHF.

The chain uses TRBV7-3 and TRBJ2-2; no clear D gene. V was clipped by 5 bases and J by 1 base, with 11 bases between them. The CDR3 has 15 amino acids. The germline V gene encodes CDR1 SGHTA and CDR2 FQGTGA. Here the CDR3 reads CASSPLSGNTGELFF. The CDR3 nucleotides are TGTGCCAGCAGCCCCCTTTCGGGGAACACCGGGGAGCTGTTTTTT.

Many counts were recorded for this clone. V usage is TRBV6-5 and J usage is TRBJ2-2; a possible D gene is TRBD2 (6 bases). The V end lost 6 bases, the J end lost 4 bases, and 12 bases lay between the germline ends. Per germline, CDR1 MNHEY and CDR2 SVGAGI. The CDR3 runs 14 residues. The CDR3 nucleotides read TGTGCCAGCAGGAAAGGGGACTTCACCGGGGAGCTGTTTTTT. It encodes CASRKGDFTGELFF.

This sequence joins TRBV6-2 or TRBV6-3 and TRBJ2-1, with 8 nucleotides matching TRBD2. The V segment lost 4 bases and the J segment 0 bases; nucleotides outside the gene matches: 8. This CDR3 region has 17 residues. In germline, CDR1 is MNHEY, CDR2 SVGEGT. CDR3 residues: CASSWAGGSSSYNEQFF. CDR3 bases: TGTGCCAGCAGTTGGGCGGGGGGCTCCAGCTCCTACAATGAGCAGTTCTTC.

The CDR3 reads CASSVGRVGLYHEQFF. The CDR3 DNA follows: TGTGCCAGCAGCGTAGGGAGGGTTGGACTTTACCATGAGCAGTTCTTC. The gene calls are TRBV9 and TRBJ2-1; D is perhaps TRBD2 (6 bases). The V gene lost 0 bases and the J gene lost 8 bases, with 18 bases spanning the gap. The V gene's germline CDR1 is SGDLS and CDR2 YYNGEE. The CDR3 has 16 amino acids.

V and J are TRBV3-1 (or the pseudogene TRBV3-2) and TRBJ1-1; D unclear. CDR3 length equals 11 residues. CDR1 is LGHDT, CDR2 YNNKEL, per germline (reference sequence). Trimming removed 7 bases from V and 11 bases from J, with 14 bases in between. The CDR3 DNA sequence: TGTGCCAGCACCAATGCCCGGGTTGCTTTCTTT. Its translation is CASTNARVAFF.

This chain connects TRBV4-2 to TRBJ1-6; weak D call: TRBD1 (6 bases). Trimming stripped 4 bases from V and 9 bases from J, with 16 bases between. The germline V gene has CDR1 LGHNA and CDR2 YNFKEQ. This CDR3 contains 15 residues. The CDR3 loop reads CASSPDKGVGSPLHF. DNA of the CDR3: TGTGCCAGCAGCCCGGACAAGGGGGTGGGTTCACCCCTCCACTTT.

The rearrangement uses TRBV5-6 and TRBJ2-3; D is undetermined. Germline lookup yields CDR1 SGHDT and CDR2 YYEEEE. CDR3 length equals 12 residues. The germline V and J ends were trimmed by 4 bases and 6 bases, with 9 bases remaining between them. CDR3 bases: TGTGCCAGCAGCCGTGGCCTCGATACGCAGTATTTT. This gives the protein CASSRGLDTQYF.

This chain joins TRBV7-6 and TRBJ2-4; the D gene is possibly TRBD1 (5 bases). V shed 4 bases and J shed 4 bases, with 14 bases lying between them. The CDR3 is 15 amino acids. Germline CDR1 and CDR2: SGHVS and FNYEAQ. The CDR3 is CASSSPEAGKNIQYF. Here the CDR3 DNA reads TGTGCCAGCAGCTCCCCCGAGGCAGGGAAAAACATTCAGTACTTC.

The V gene is TRBV12-3 or TRBV12-4, the J gene TRBJ2-2; 7 bases map to TRBD1. The CDR3 contains 12 residues. Trimming took 11 bases from V and 4 from J; bases not matched to a gene: 4. CDR3 nucleotide sequence: TGTGCCGGATCAGGGGGCACCGGGGAGCTGTTTTTT. Residues: CAGSGGTGELFF.